This TCR beta chain was found in a study of cytotoxic CD8 clonotypes in ibrutinib-treated CLL (dated by TCRdb to the early 2020s). Looking at the study overall: The cohort included some 14 treatment-naive and some 10 relapsed/refractory patients; some 18 were IGHV unmutated. Responses were partial in around 24 patients and complete in 2; after median about 5.5 years follow-up, about 15 stayed in remission and some twelve progressed. Response samples were obtained after a median of around 11 months of treatment, with a range of roughly 6 to 40 months. On average, each sample yielded roughly 250,000 productive templates and roughly 95,000 productive rearrangements. Longitudinal samples were obtainable from about 30% of the roughly 86 participants in the trial. Cryopreserved peripheral blood mononuclear cells were obtained prior to treatment, at the time of response, and at either disease progression or sustained remission. Every remission and progressive disease sample was obtained while ibrutinib was still being received by the patients. Overall study outcomes, separate from this receptor: Public clonotypes were rare and either shrank or stayed stable during treatment, and the rise in clonality at ibrutinib response reflected expansion of private clonotypes. Lymph node repertoires were not examined, and the timing of sampling was not matched between patients in sustained remission and those whose disease progressed. Baseline clonality was found to be higher than that of age-matched healthy donors and was strongly correlated with circulating CD8+ T-cell counts. Clonality rose at ibrutinib response, remained stable during sustained remission, and dropped back toward baseline at progression.

For TCR beta library preparation, approximately 1.9 micrograms of genomic DNA was extracted from cryopreserved PBMCs. Longitudinal blood samples from CLL patients on ibrutinib monotherapy were analyzed using high-throughput TCR beta sequencing. The patients were enrolled in a single-center, open-label phase 2 trial of ibrutinib monotherapy. The goal of deep resolution MiSeq sequencing was a depth between 1 in 1 million and 1 in 200,000 T cells, and coverage averaged 10x per clonotype. The immunoSEQ hsTCRB Kit was used to generate TCR beta libraries. The original pipeline was this. ImmunoSEQ Data Assistant and ImmunoSEQ Analyzer were used for data analysis, and V, D and J genes were assigned according to IMGT definitions. Clonality was computed as one minus normalized Shannon entropy of productive rearrangement frequencies, ranging from 0 to 1. Public clonotype analysis was restricted to overrepresented clonotypes comprising at least 0.05% of each patient's repertoire. Repertoires from around 13 age-matched healthy donors in immuneACCESS were used as clonality controls. TCRdb took this table from immuneACCESS and kept in-frame rearrangements with V and J called. Such tables lack part of the clones; where checked against another copy, unresolved V genes explain under half of the gap, and the rest is unexplained. From that table come the V and J calls and clone size; the DNA was used to work out D and trimming. This sample comprises about 140,000 clones, over 75% of them detected only once. The ten largest make up about 7.4% of the sample.

With regard to this clone: No antigen is known for it. Nothing much larger sits one base from this clone, and base qualities are not available.

This receptor was obtained from a human donor with chronic lymphocytic leukemia. The sequences come from PBMCs, collected after 36 months of ibrutinib treatment.

The sequenced DNA is TGTGCCAGCTCCCAAACCAAGGGACAGGAGGCAGAGCAGTACTTC. The translation is CASSQTKGQEAEQYF. The V and J segments used are TRBV18 and TRBJ2-7, and 8 junction bases match TRBD1. From cysteine to phenylalanine, the CDR3 is 15 amino acids long. The retained sequence is limited to the CDR3, 45 bases, with the frame set at the first base. The germline V gene gives CDR1 as KGHSH and CDR2 as LQKENI. After removal of 6 bases from V and 7 bases from J, the junction retains 14 bases not matched to a gene.